One sample yielded the 25 T cell receptor beta chains listed below, sequenced in a study of blood T cells in healthy people across ages. It was with a sample-barcoded 5' primer and a J-beta primer mix that a second PCR of roughly 7 to 12 cycles was run. Using its own MiXCR run on the 5' RACE reads, TCRdb lists one record per CDR3 protein. The data hold 450,000 to 700,000 distinct CDR3 sequences, with roughly 28% observed a single time. Sequenced sample: blood. Receptor source: a woman between 65 and 79 years old in good health.

The rearrangement joins TRBV4-3 to TRBJ1-3; unclear D gene. The CDR3 runs to 14 residues. Germline CDR1 and CDR2: LGHNA and YSLEER. Trimming pared 1 base from V and 4 bases from J, leaving 8 bases between. The CDR3 region has the DNA TGCGCCAGCAGCCAAGCTAGGGCAGGAAACACCATATATTTT. This gives the protein CASSQARAGNTIYF.

The rearrangement uses TRBV5-1 and TRBJ2-1; 7 bases line up with TRBD1. V trimming: 3 bases; J trimming: 2 bases; junction bases outside the gene matches: 5. Germline CDR1 SGHRS, CDR2 YFSETQ. This CDR3 is built from 15 residues. The CDR3 nucleotides read TGCGCCAGCAGCTACCCCGGGACAGCCTACAATGAGCAGTTCTTC. Translated: CASSYPGTAYNEQFF. Supplemented by reference TRBV5-1 and TRBJ2-1, the full variable domain reads KAGVTQTPRYLIKTRGQQVTLSCSPISGHRSVSWYQQTPGQGLQFLFEYFSETQRNKGNFPGRFSGRQFSNSRSEMNVSTLELGDSALYLCASSYPGTAYNEQFFGPGTRLTVL.

This clonotype was counted a few times. This chain connects TRBV18 to TRBJ1-4; 7 positions agree with TRBD1. J gave up 0 bases and V 3 bases, and 10 bases lay outside the gene matches. The CDR3 spans 18 residues. CDR1 is KGHSH and CDR2 is LQKENI in the germline V gene. The DNA for the CDR3 is TGTGCCAGCTCACCGAGGGTTCGGGGGACAGCAACTAATGAAAAACTGTTTTTT. Protein: CASSPRVRGTATNEKLFF. Full variable domain (outside the CDR3, taken from reference TRBV18 and TRBJ1-4): NAGVMQNPRHLVRRRGQEARLRCSPMKGHSHVYWYRQLPEEGLKFMVYLQKENIIDESGMPKERFSAEFPKEGPSILRIQQVVRGDSAAYFCASSPRVRGTATNEKLFFGSGTQLSVL.

This clonotype was seen repeatedly, ten times or more. J is TRBJ1-1 and V is TRBV16; D remains ambiguous. The germline gives CDR1 KGHSY, CDR2 FQNENV. V was trimmed by 3 bases and J by 5 bases, leaving 10 bases between them. The CDR3 covers 13 residues. CDR3 sequence: CASSQLLRTEAFF. In nucleotides, the CDR3 is TGTGCCAGCAGCCAGCTCCTCCGGACTGAAGCTTTCTTT. The full variable domain, its missing parts supplied by reference TRBV16 and TRBJ1-1, is GEEVAQTPKHLVRGEGQKAKLYCAPIKGHSYVFWYQQVLKNEFKFLISFQNENVFDETGMPKERFSAKCLPNSPCSLEIQATKLEDSAVYFCASSQLLRTEAFFGQGTRLTVV.

The chain has TRBV20-1 and TRBJ2-5; D is perhaps TRBD2 (5 bases). The CDR3 runs 13 residues. Trimming stripped 6 bases from V and 5 bases from J, with 16 bases between. Germline CDR1 reads DFQATT; CDR2 reads SNEGSKA (reference sequence). DNA of the CDR3: TGCAGTGCCCTAGCAGGTTGGCAGGAGACCCAGTACTTC. Amino acid sequence: CSALAGWQETQYF.

This clonotype was counted ten times or more. V and J are TRBV5-8 and TRBJ2-1, with D unclear. Germline loops: CDR1 SGHTS, CDR2 YDEGEE. This CDR3 has 14 amino acids. Trimming took 4 bases from V and 2 from J, leaving 10 bases between them. The CDR3 DNA follows: TGTGCCAGCAGCAATGGGTTTGCCTACAATGAGCAGTTCTTC. Its protein product is CASSNGFAYNEQFF.

This clonotype was seen more than once but under ten times. The V call is TRBV29-1, the J call TRBJ2-5; D remains ambiguous. Germline assignment: CDR1 SQVTM and CDR2 ANQGSEA. V was shortened by 5 bases and J by 4 bases, with 20 bases between the two germline ends. The CDR3 length is 15 residues. The CDR3 coding sequence is TGCAGCGTTCCGATAATCTTTTGGACGGCAGAGACCCAGTACTTC. Encoded protein: CSVPIIFWTAETQYF. Drawing the rest from reference TRBV29-1 and TRBJ2-5, the complete variable domain is SAVISQKPSRDICQRGTSLTIQCQVDSQVTMMFWYRQQPGQSLTLIATANQGSEATYESGFVIDKFPISRPNLTFSTLTVSNMSPEDSSIYLCSVPIIFWTAETQYFGPGTRLLVL.

V usage is TRBV20-1 and J usage is TRBJ2-7; no clear D gene. The CDR3 totals 14 residues. Germline loops: CDR1 DFQATT, CDR2 SNEGSKA (reference sequence). Trimming stripped 1 base from V and 0 bases from J, with 10 bases between. The CDR3 nucleotides are TGCAGTGCTAGAGGTCTTTTGAGCTCCTACGAGCAGTACTTC. Protein: CSARGLLSSYEQYF.

The chain carries TRBV5-5 and TRBJ2-2; D could derive from TRBD1 or TRBD2 (5 bases each). CDR1 and CDR2 (germline): SGHKS, YYEKEE (reference sequence). CDR3 length: 15 residues. The V end lost 5 bases, the J end lost 1 base, and 12 bases lay between the germline ends. The CDR3 reads CASRSGLENTGELFF. CDR3 bases: TGTGCCAGCAGGTCGGGGCTGGAGAACACCGGGGAGCTGTTTTTT.

This clonotype was seen only a few times. This chain uses TRBV20-1 with TRBJ2-5; no reliable D call. There are 13 residues in the CDR3. V was pared by 2 bases and J by 1 base, with 8 bases between. The germline CDR1 and CDR2 sequences are DFQATT and SNEGSKA (reference sequence). The CDR3 sequence is CSARSPRQETQYF. CDR3 nucleotide sequence: TGCAGTGCTAGAAGCCCCCGCCAAGAGACCCAGTACTTC.

The chain employs TRBV5-8 and TRBJ2-2; unclear D gene. CDR1 and CDR2 from the germline V gene are SGHTS and YDEGEE. The V end lost 7 bases, the J end lost 3 bases, and 16 bases lay between the germline ends. The CDR3 totals 15 residues. The CDR3 sequence is CASPQQSRHTGELFF. The CDR3, as DNA: TGTGCCAGCCCCCAACAATCCAGGCACACCGGGGAGCTGTTTTTT.

The V and J genes are TRBV24-1 and TRBJ2-1, with 8 positions matching TRBD1. The trim removed 7 bases at V and 7 bases at J, leaving 8 bases unmatched. This CDR3 comprises 14 residues. From germline, CDR1 is KGHDR and CDR2 SFDVKD. Written as DNA, the CDR3 is TGTGCCACCAGGGGCGCAGGGGGCTTAAATGAGCAGTTCTTC. This translates into CATRGAGGLNEQFF.

This clonotype was detected only a few times. V and J are TRBV12-3 or TRBV12-4 and TRBJ1-4, with TRBD1 matching over 9 bases. CDR3 length equals 14 residues. J lost 8 bases, V lost 5 bases, and 6 bases had no gene match. The CDR3 DNA reads as TGTGCCAGCAGTCCGGGACAGGGTAAAGAAAAACTGTTTTTT. Translating gives CASSPGQGKEKLFF.

In its sample, this clonotype was seen many times. The V and J genes are TRBV7-2 and TRBJ2-1, with 8 bases lining up with TRBD2. CDR3 length: 18 amino acids. Trimming removed 2 bases from V and 5 bases from J; junction bases left unmatched: 14. Germline CDR1 SGHTA, CDR2 FQGNSA. The CDR3 loop is CASSLRGGLKRGDNEQFF. The DNA for the CDR3 is TGTGCCAGCAGCTTACGCGGGGGGTTAAAGCGGGGCGACAATGAGCAGTTCTTC.

This clonotype was observed a few times. The chain employs TRBV9 and TRBJ2-1; D uncertain. CDR1 is SGDLS and CDR2 is YYNGEE in the germline V gene. The CDR3 spans 14 residues. The V end lost 0 bases, the J end lost 5 bases, and 9 bases lay between the germline ends. CDR3 residues: CASSVVIGNNEQFF. The CDR3 DNA follows: TGTGCCAGCAGCGTAGTGATAGGGAACAATGAGCAGTTCTTC.

This clonotype was observed a handful of times. The J gene is TRBJ1-2, the V gene TRBV7-3, with D possibly being TRBD1 (6 bases). The CDR3 spans 15 residues. Germline lookup yields CDR1 SGHTA and CDR2 FQGTGA. The V and J ends lost 3 bases and 4 bases respectively, with 15 bases between them. This CDR3 reads CASSFLRGAAYGYTF. CDR3 DNA: TGTGCCAGCAGCTTTCTTCGGGGGGCGGCCTATGGCTACACCTTC.

This clonotype has a handful of counts. The chain couples TRBV6-2 or TRBV6-3 to TRBJ2-5, with 9 bases matching TRBD1. The CDR3 is 14 residues long. Germline CDR1 reads MNHEY; CDR2 reads SVGEGT. V lost 6 bases and J lost 5; bases outside the gene matches: 7. The CDR3 DNA follows: TGTGCCAGCAGATCAGGGACAGGGATGGAGACCCAGTACTTC. This codes for CASRSGTGMETQYF.

This clonotype was detected a few times. V is TRBV12-3 or TRBV12-4 and J is TRBJ1-4; D may be TRBD1 (6 bases). V gave up 6 bases and J gave up 11 bases, with 13 bases separating them. The CDR3 length is 12 residues. The CDR3 DNA reads TGTGCCAGCAGCCTGGGGGGACATAAACTGTTTTTT. Encoded protein: CASSLGGHKLFF.

This clonotype was counted only a few times. The chain combines TRBV20-1 with TRBJ2-5; a possible D gene is TRBD1 (6 bases). Germline V gene lookup returns CDR1 DFQATT and CDR2 SNEGSKA (reference sequence). The CDR3 has 17 residues. Trimming removed 5 bases from V and 3 bases from J, with 25 bases in between. The CDR3 DNA reads TGCAGTGCTCTTAGGGCAGGGGTCTTTAACCAAAAAGAGACCCAGTACTTC. It encodes CSALRAGVFNQKETQYF.

This clonotype was counted a few times. V usage is TRBV6-6 and J usage is TRBJ2-3; 8 positions match TRBD1. The CDR3 is 16 amino acids. Germline V gives CDR1 MNHNY, CDR2 SVGAGI (reference sequence). With V trimmed by 2 bases and J by 1 base, 5 bases remained unmatched. The CDR3 loop reads CASSYPAGGGTDTQYF. For the CDR3, the DNA is TGTGCCAGCAGTTACCCCGCAGGGGGCGGCACAGATACGCAGTATTTT.

This chain links TRBV7-2 with TRBJ2-7; D gene ambiguous. V gave up 5 bases and J gave up 11 bases, with 22 bases separating them. The germline gives CDR1 SGHTA, CDR2 FQGNSA. This CDR3 spans 14 amino acids. The CDR3 coding sequence is TGTGCCAGCAGCAAAGAAGTGTCGCAGACCTGGGAGTACTTC. This encodes CASSKEVSQTWEYF.

This clonotype appeared many times. J is TRBJ2-5 and V is TRBV20-1, with D unclear. The ends were cut back, 3 bases at V and 2 bases at J, with 10 bases in the middle. Germline CDR1 is DFQATT and CDR2 is SNEGSKA (reference sequence). The CDR3 is 13 amino acids. This chain's CDR3 is CSARKGAQETQYF. Written as DNA, the CDR3 is TGCAGTGCTAGGAAGGGTGCTCAAGAGACCCAGTACTTC.

This clonotype has a single count. The chain joins TRBV20-1 to TRBJ1-2; D uncertain. This CDR3 has 13 amino acids. Germline assignment: CDR1 DFQATT and CDR2 SNEGSKA (reference sequence). The CDR3 loop reads CSLIPWHNYGYTF. The CDR3 DNA reads TGCAGCCTCATTCCTTGGCATAACTATGGCTACACCTTC.

This chain joins TRBV5-4 and TRBJ2-1; TRBD1 matches at 10 bases. V lost 4 bases and J lost 4; bases outside the gene matches: 5. CDR3 length: 15 amino acids. Germline assignment: CDR1 SGHNT and CDR2 YYREEE (reference sequence). In DNA form, the CDR3 reads TGTGCCAGCAGCCACCCGGGACAGGGGTACAATGAGCAGTTCTTC. It yields the protein CASSHPGQGYNEQFF.

The rearrangement uses TRBV11-3 and TRBJ1-6, with D hard to call. Germline loops: CDR1 SGHNT, CDR2 YENEEA. Trimming took 1 base from V and 9 from J, leaving 7 bases between them. The CDR3 is 13 amino acids. The CDR3 is CASSLGGLSPLHF. The DNA for the CDR3 is TGTGCCAGCAGCTTAGGTGGACTTTCACCCCTCCACTTT. Complete variable domain (other parts from reference TRBV11-3 and TRBJ1-6): EAGVVQSPRYKIIEKKQPVAFWCNPISGHNTLYWYLQNLGQGPELLIRYENEEAVDDSQLPKDRFSAERLKGVDSTLKIQPAELGDSAVYLCASSLGGLSPLHFGNGTRLTVT.